The subject of this entry is one T cell receptor beta chain. The antigen is not known. This entry is derived from a study of T cell responses to AZD1222 COVID-19 vaccine. General study findings and limits: Repertoire sampling occurred only after the peak T cell response.

Measured with immunoSEQ multiplex PCR; TCRdb has only the in-frame clones, and not every one. The profile shows 95,000 to 150,000 clones, around 92% of them singletons. Germline V lookup: CDR1 MNHEY, CDR2 SMNVEV (reference sequence). The length of the CDR3 is 15 residues. The V and J ends lost 1 base and 4 bases, in that order; junction bases with no gene match: 4. Sample: peripheral blood, taken 28 days after the second AZD1222 dose. The rearrangement joins TRBV27 to TRBJ2-1; 7 bases line up with TRBD2. This sequence originates from an adult who received the AZD1222 COVID-19 vaccine. In DNA, the CDR3 is TGTGCCAGCAGTTTATTGGCGGGACTATACAATGAGCAGTTCTTC. Amino acid sequence: CASSLLAGLYNEQFF.